The clone carrying this TCR beta chain was seen only once. Its antigen remains unidentified. This may be a read error, as it is one base from a much larger clone. Trimming cost V 8 bases and J 1 base, with 14 bases left between them. Germline CDR1 LNHDA, CDR2 SQIVND (reference sequence). This CDR3 contains 14 residues. The TCR beta CDR3 regions underwent amplification using RNA transcripts as the source. The TCR CDR3 first-round RT-PCR relied on the HTBI primer set. TCRdb fed the multiplex PCR reads into MiXCR, producing one record per CDR3 protein. Here the sample spans 800,000 or so distinct CDR3 sequences, approximately 40% being singletons. The data belong to a study of T cells in Graves' hyperthyroidism and ophthalmopathy. The study's findings and limits: Most clonotypes that expanded in the thyroid above 0.001 also showed up in blood. Ophthalmopathy was model-predicted a median roughly 6.3 months pre-onset.

A lack of ophthalmopathy progression within 18 months defined stable Graves' hyperthyroidism. Hyperthyroidism in the patients, aged 18 to 65, was newly diagnosed and under 2 months in duration. Sequencing input: blood. The sequence derives from a man between 18 and 35 years old with Graves' hyperthyroidism. The V and J genes are TRBV19 and TRBJ1-1, with D possibly being TRBD1 (6 bases). The DNA for the CDR3 is TGTGCCAGTGGTAATACAGGGCGGAACACTGAAGCTTTCTTT. Protein: CASGNTGRNTEAFF.